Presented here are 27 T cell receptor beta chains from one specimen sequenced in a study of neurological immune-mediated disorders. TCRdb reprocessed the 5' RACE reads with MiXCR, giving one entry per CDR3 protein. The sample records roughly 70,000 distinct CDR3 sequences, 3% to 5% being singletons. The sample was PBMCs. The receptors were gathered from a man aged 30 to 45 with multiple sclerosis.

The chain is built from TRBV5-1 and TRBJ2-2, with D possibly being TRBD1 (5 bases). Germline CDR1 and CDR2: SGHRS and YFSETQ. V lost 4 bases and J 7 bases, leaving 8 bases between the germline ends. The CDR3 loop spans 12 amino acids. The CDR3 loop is CASSPGHGELFF. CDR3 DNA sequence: TGCGCCAGCAGCCCAGGACACGGGGAGCTGTTTTTT.

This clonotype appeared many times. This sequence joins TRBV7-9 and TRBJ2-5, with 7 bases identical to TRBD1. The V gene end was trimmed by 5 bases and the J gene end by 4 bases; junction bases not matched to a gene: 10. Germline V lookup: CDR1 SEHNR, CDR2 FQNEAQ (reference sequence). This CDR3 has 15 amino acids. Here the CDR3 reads CASSRGQPGPETQYF. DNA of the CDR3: TGTGCCAGCAGCCGGGGACAGCCCGGCCCAGAGACCCAGTACTTC.

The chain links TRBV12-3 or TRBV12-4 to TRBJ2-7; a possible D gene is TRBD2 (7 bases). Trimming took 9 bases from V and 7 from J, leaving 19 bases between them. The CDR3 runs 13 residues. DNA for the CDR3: TGTGCCAGAGCGGGTGGGGGGGCCTCGGAGCAGTACTTC. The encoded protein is CARAGGGASEQYF.

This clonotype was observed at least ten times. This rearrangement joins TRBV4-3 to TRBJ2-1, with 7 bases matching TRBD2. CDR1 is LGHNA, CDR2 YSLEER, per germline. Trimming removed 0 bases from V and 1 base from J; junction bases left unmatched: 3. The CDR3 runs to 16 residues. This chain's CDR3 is CASSQDLGGSYNEQFF. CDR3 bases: TGCGCCAGCAGCCAAGATCTCGGGGGGTCCTACAATGAGCAGTTCTTC.

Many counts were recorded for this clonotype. CDR3 loop: CASSLGGGGATGELFF. In DNA form, the CDR3 reads TGCGCCAGCAGCTTAGGGGGCGGGGGGGCCACCGGGGAGCTGTTTTTT. This chain uses TRBV4-1 with TRBJ2-2; 9 bases match TRBD2. The germline V gene has CDR1 MGHRA and CDR2 YSYEKL. V lost 5 bases and J lost 4; bases outside the gene matches: 8. The CDR3 length is 16 residues.

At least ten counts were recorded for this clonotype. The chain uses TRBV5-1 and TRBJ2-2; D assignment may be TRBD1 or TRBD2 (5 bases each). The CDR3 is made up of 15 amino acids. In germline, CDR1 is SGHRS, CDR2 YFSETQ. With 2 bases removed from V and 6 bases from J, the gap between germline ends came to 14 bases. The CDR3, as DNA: TGCGCCAGCAGCTTTGGGACCATAGTTGCCGGGGAGCTGTTTTTT. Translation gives CASSFGTIVAGELFF.

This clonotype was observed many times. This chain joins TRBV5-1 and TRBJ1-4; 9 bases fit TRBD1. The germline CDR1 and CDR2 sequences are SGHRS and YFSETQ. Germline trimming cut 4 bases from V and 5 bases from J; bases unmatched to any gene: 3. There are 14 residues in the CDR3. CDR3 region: CASSHGTGNEKLFF. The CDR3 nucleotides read TGCGCCAGCAGCCACGGGACAGGGAATGAAAAACTGTTTTTT.

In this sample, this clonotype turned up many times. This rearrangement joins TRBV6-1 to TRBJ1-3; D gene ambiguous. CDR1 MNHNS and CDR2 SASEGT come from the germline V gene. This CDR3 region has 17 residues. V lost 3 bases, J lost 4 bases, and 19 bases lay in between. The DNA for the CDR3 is TGTGCCAGCAGTGAGAAGGGATTCTACTCTAGCGGAAACACCATATATTTT. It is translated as CASSEKGFYSSGNTIYF.

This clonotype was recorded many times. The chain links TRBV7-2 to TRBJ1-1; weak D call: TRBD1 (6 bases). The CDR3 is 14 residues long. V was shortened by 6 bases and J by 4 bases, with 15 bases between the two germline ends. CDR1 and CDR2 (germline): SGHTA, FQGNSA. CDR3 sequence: CASSSGGGPTEAFF. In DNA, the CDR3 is TGTGCCAGCAGTTCGGGTGGGGGGCCCACTGAAGCTTTCTTT.

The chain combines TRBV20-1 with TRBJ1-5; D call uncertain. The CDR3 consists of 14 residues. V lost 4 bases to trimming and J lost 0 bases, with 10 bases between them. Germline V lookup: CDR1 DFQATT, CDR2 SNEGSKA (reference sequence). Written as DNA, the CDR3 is TGCAGTGCTATAGACACCAATAGCAATCAGCCCCAGCATTTT. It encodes CSAIDTNSNQPQHF.

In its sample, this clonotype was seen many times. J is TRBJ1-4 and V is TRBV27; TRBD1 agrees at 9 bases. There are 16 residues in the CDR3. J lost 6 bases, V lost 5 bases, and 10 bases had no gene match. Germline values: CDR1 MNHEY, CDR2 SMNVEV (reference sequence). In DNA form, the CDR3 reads TGTGCCAGCAGTCCCACGGGACAGGGTTGGTATGAAAAACTGTTTTTT. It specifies CASSPTGQGWYEKLFF.

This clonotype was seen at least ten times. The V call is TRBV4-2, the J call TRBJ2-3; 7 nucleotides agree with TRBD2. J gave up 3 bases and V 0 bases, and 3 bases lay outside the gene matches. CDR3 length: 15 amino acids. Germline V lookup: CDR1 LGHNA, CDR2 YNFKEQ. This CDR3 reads CASSQDLRGTDTQYF. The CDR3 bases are TGTGCCAGCAGCCAAGATCTGCGGGGGACAGATACGCAGTATTTT.

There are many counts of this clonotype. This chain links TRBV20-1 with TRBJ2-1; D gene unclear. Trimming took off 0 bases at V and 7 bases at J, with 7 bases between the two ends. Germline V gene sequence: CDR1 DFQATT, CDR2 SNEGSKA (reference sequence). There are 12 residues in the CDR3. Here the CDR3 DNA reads TGCAGTGCTAGAGACCTGGGGAATGAGCAGTTCTTC. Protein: CSARDLGNEQFF.

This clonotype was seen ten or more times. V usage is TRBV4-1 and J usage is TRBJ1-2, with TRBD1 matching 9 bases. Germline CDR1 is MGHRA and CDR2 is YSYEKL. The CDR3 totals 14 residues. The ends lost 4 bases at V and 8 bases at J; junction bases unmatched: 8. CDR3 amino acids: CASSLGTGTKGYTF. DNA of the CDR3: TGCGCCAGCAGCCTTGGGACAGGGACTAAAGGCTACACCTTC.

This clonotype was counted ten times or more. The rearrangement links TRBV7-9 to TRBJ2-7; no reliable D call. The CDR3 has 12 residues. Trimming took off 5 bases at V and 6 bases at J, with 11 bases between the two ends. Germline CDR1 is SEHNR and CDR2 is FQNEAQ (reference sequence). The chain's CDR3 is CASSPDMFEQYF. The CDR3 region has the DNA TGTGCCAGCAGCCCAGACATGTTCGAGCAGTACTTC.

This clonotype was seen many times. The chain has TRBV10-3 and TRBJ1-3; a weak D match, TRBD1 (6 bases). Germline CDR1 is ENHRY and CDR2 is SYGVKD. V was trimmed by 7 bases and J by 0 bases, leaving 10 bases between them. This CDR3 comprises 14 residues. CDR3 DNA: TGTGCCATCAAGGGACATAGCTCTGGAAACACCATATATTTT. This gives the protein CAIKGHSSGNTIYF.

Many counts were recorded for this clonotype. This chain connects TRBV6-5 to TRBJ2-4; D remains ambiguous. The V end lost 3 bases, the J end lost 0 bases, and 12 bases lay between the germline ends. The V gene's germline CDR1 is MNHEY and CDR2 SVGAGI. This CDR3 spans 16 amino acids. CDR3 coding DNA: TGTGCCAGCAGTTATGGACGGAGTGGAGCCAAAAACATTCAGTACTTC. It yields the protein CASSYGRSGAKNIQYF.

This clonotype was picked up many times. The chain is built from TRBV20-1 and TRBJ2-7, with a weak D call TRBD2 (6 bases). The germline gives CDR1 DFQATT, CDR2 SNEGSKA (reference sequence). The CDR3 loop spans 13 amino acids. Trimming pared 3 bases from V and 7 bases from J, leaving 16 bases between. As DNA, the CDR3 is TGCAGTGCTAGGGGCGGGGTATCGAGGGAGCAGTACTTC. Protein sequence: CSARGGVSREQYF.

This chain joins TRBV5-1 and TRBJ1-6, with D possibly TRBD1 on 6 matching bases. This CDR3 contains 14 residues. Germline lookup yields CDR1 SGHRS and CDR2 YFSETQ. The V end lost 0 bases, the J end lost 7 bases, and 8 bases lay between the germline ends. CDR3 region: CASSLGTANSPLHF. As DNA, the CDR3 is TGCGCCAGCAGCTTGGGGACAGCAAATTCACCCCTCCACTTT.

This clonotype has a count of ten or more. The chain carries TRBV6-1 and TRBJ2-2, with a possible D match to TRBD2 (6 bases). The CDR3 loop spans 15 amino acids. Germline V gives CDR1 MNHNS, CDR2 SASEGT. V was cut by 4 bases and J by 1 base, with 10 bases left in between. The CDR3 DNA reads TGTGCCAGCAGTGGGTGGAGGGGGAACACCGGGGAGCTGTTTTTT. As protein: CASSGWRGNTGELFF.

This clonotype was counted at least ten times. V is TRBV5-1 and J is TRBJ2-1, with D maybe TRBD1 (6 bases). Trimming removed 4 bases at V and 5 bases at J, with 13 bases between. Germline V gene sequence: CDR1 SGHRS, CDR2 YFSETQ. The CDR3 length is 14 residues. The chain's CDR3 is CASSNQDSNNEQFF. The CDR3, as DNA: TGCGCCAGCAGCAATCAGGACAGCAACAATGAGCAGTTCTTC. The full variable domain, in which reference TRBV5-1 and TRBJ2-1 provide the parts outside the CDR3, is KAGVTQTPRYLIKTRGQQVTLSCSPISGHRSVSWYQQTPGQGLQFLFEYFSETQRNKGNFPGRFSGRQFSNSRSEMNVSTLELGDSALYLCASSNQDSNNEQFFGPGTRLTVL.

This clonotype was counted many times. The CDR3 DNA reads as TGCAGTGCTAGGCCCCTCCCGGCGGGGGGTAACACAGATACGCAGTATTTT. Translated, it gives CSARPLPAGGNTDTQYF. The genes are TRBV20-1 and TRBJ2-3; 8 bases agree with TRBD2. The CDR3 is made up of 17 amino acids. Trimming at V came to 3 bases and at J to 2 bases, leaving 13 bases not matched to a gene. Germline lookup yields CDR1 DFQATT and CDR2 SNEGSKA (reference sequence).

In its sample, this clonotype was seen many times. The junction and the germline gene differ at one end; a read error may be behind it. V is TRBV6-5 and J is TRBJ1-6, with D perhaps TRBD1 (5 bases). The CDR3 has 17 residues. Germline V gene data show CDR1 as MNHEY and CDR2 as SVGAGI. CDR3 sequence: CASSYSGESPHNSPLNF. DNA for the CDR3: TGTGCCAGCAGTTACTCGGGGGAGTCTCCCCATAATTCACCCCTCAACTTT.

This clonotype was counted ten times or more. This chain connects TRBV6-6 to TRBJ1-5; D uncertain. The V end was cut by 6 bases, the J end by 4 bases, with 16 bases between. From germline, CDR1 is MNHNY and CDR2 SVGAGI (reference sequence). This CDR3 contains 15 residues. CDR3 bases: TGTGCCAGCAGGATAAACAGATCCCCAAATCAGCCCCAGCATTTT. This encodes CASRINRSPNQPQHF.

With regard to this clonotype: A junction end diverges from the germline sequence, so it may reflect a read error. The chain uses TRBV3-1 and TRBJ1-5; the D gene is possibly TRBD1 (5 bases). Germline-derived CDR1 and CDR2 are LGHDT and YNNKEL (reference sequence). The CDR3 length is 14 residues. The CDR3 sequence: CASSQDRGYQPQNF. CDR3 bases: TGTGCCAGCAGCCAAGATCGGGGGTACCAGCCCCAGAATTTT. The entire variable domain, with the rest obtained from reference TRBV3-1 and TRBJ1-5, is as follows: DTAVSQTPKYLVTQMGNDKSIKCEQNLGHDTMYWYKQDSKKFLKIMFSYNNKELIINETVPNRFSPKSPDKAHLNLHINSLELGDSAVYFCASSQDRGYQPQNFGDGTRLSIL.

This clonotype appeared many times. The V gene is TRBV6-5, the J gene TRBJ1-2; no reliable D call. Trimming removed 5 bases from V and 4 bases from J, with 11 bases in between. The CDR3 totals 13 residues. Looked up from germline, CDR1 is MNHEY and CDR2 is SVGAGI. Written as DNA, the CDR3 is TGTGCCAGCAGTAAACCCGGACGCTATGGCTACACCTTC. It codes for CASSKPGRYGYTF.

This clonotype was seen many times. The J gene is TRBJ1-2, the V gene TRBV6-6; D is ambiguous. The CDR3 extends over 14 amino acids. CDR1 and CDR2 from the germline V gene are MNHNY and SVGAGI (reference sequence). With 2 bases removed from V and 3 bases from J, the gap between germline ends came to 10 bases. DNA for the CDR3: TGTGCCAGCAGTTACCTCGCGAGTGACTATGGCTACACCTTC. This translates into CASSYLASDYGYTF.